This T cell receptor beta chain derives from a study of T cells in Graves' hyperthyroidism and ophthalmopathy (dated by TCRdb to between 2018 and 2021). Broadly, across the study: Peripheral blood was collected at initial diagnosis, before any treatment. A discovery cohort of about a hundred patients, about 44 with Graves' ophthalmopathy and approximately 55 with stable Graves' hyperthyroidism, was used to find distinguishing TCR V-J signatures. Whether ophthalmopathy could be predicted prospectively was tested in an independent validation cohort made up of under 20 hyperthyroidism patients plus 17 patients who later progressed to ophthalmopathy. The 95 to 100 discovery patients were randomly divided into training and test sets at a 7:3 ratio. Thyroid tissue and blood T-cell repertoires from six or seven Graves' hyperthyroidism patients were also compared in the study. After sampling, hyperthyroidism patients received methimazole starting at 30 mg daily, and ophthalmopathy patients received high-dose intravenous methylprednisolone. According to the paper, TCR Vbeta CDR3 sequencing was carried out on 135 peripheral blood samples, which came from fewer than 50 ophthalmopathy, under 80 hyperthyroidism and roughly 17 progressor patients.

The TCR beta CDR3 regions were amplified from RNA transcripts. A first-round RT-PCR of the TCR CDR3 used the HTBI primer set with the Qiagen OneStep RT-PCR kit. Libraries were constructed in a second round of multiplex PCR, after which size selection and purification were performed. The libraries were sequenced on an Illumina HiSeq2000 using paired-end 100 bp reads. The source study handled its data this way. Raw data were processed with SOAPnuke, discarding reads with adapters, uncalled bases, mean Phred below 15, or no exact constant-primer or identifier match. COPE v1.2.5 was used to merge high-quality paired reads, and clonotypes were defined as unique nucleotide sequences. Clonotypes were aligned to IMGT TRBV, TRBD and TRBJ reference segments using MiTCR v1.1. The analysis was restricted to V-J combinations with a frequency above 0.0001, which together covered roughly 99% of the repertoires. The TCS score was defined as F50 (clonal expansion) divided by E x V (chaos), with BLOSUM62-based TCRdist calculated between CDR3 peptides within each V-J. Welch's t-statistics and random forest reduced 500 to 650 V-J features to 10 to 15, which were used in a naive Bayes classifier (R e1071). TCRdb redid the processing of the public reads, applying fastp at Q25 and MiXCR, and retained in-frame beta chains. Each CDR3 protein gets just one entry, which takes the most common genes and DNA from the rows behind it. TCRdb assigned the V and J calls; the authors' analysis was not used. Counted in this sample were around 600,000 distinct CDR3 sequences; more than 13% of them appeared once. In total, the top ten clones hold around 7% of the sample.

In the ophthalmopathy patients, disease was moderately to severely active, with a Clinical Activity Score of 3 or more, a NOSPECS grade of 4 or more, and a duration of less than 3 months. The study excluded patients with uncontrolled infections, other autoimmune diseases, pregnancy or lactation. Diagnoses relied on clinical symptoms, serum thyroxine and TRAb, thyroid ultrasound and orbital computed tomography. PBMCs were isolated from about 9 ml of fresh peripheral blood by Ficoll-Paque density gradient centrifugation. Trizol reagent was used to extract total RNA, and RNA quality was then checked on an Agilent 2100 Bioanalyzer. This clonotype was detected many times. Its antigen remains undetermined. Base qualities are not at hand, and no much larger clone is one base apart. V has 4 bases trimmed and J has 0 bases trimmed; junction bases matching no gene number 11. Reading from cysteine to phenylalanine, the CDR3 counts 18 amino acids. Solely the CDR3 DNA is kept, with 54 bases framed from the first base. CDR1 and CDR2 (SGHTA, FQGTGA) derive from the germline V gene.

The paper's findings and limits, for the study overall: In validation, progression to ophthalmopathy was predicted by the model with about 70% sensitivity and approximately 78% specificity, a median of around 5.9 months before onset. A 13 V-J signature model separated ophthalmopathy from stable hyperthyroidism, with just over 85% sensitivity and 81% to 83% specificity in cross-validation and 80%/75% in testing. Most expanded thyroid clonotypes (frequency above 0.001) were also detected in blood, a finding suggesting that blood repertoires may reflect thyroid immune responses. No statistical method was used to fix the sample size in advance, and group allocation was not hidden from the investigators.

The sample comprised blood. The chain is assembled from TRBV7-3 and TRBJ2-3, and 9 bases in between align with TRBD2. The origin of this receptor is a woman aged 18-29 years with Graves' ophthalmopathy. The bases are TGTGCCAGCAGCTCCCGGGGTAGCGGGAGATGGAGCACAGATACGCAGTATTTT. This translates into CASSSRGSGRWSTDTQYF.